This is a list of T cell receptor beta chains from one sample in a study of CD8 T cells in Susac syndrome. TCRdb used MiXCR to reprocess the immunoSEQ multiplex PCR reads, holding one entry per CDR3 protein. Here the sample spans around 150,000 distinct CDR3 sequences, over 85% being singletons. Sample: CD4+ T cells from PBMCs. The origin of the receptors is a human donor in good health. Both conserved end residues are part of each CDR3. The order of the fields is V gene, D gene, J gene, clone size, CDR3 DNA, CDR3 protein. D genes are given only for firm matches. Where a row states a size, it is once, few, many or the class of an expanded clone; other rows omit it.

v_call: TRBV29-1
d_call: -
j_call: TRBJ2-7
clone_size: once
cdr3_nt: TGCAGCGTGGGGGGTGGGGCCGATTCCTACGAGCAGTACTTC
cdr3_aa: CSVGGGADSYEQYF

v_call: TRBV4-3
d_call: TRBD1
j_call: TRBJ2-7
clone_size: -
cdr3_nt: TGCGCCAGCAGCCAAGATAAATGGACAGGGGGCTACGAGCAGTACTTC
cdr3_aa: CASSQDKWTGGYEQYF

v_call: TRBV12-3/TRBV12-4
d_call: TRBD1
j_call: TRBJ1-5
clone_size: -
cdr3_nt: TGTGCCAGCAGTTTTGGGGCGAGACAGGGTAATCAGCCCCAGCATTTT
cdr3_aa: CASSFGARQGNQPQHF

v_call: TRBV5-1
d_call: TRBD1
j_call: TRBJ2-2
clone_size: -
cdr3_nt: TGCGCCAGCAGCCCGACAGGGTCGAACACCGGGGAGCTGTTTTTT
cdr3_aa: CASSPTGSNTGELFF

v_call: TRBV20-1
d_call: -
j_call: TRBJ2-7
clone_size: -
cdr3_nt: TGCAGTGCTAGCAGGACAGCAGATTACGAGCAGTACTTC
cdr3_aa: CSASRTADYEQYF

v_call: TRBV29-1
d_call: -
j_call: TRBJ2-3
clone_size: -
cdr3_nt: TGCAGCTCGGGGCCCGGGCTGGGAGATACGCAGTATTTT
cdr3_aa: CSSGPGLGDTQYF

v_call: TRBV5-6
d_call: TRBD1
j_call: TRBJ2-7
clone_size: -
cdr3_nt: TGTGCCAGCAGCTTGCCGACAGGGAACGAGCAGTACTTC
cdr3_aa: CASSLPTGNEQYF

v_call: TRBV3-1
d_call: TRBD2
j_call: TRBJ2-2
clone_size: -
cdr3_nt: TGTGCCAGCAGCCAAGGACTAGCGGGGGTCGCCGGGGAGCTGTTTTTT
cdr3_aa: CASSQGLAGVAGELFF

v_call: TRBV7-8
d_call: TRBD1
j_call: TRBJ1-6
clone_size: -
cdr3_nt: TGTGCCAGCAGCCAGGGACAGCATAATTCACCCCTCCACTTT
cdr3_aa: CASSQGQHNSPLHF

v_call: TRBV6-1
d_call: -
j_call: TRBJ2-7
clone_size: -
cdr3_nt: TGTGCCAGCAATATTGGGTCTTTGGGTAGCTACGAGCAGTACTTC
cdr3_aa: CASNIGSLGSYEQYF

v_call: TRBV20-1
d_call: TRBD2
j_call: TRBJ2-5
clone_size: -
cdr3_nt: TGCAGTGCTCCCCCTCTAGCGGGGGGGCGGGCCCAGTACTTC
cdr3_aa: CSAPPLAGGRAQYF

v_call: TRBV29-1
d_call: -
j_call: TRBJ2-1
clone_size: -
cdr3_nt: TGCAGCGTCGGGGGCGGGGGCGCTTACAATGAGCAGTTCTTC
cdr3_aa: CSVGGGGAYNEQFF

v_call: TRBV28
d_call: TRBD1
j_call: TRBJ2-7
clone_size: -
cdr3_nt: TGTGCCAGCAGTACCCGAGGACAGGGGGAGTACTTC
cdr3_aa: CASSTRGQGEYF

v_call: TRBV6-5
d_call: -
j_call: TRBJ2-3
clone_size: -
cdr3_nt: TGTGCCAGCAGTTACGTGGGGGGGGGCCGGGCGCAGTATTTT
cdr3_aa: CASSYVGGGRAQYF

v_call: TRBV20-1
d_call: -
j_call: TRBJ2-3
clone_size: -
cdr3_nt: TGCAGTGCAACCGACGGCACAGATACGCAGTATTTT
cdr3_aa: CSATDGTDTQYF

v_call: TRBV12-5
d_call: -
j_call: TRBJ2-1
clone_size: -
cdr3_nt: TGTGCTAGTGCTGGTCCCCTCAATGAGCAGTTCTTC
cdr3_aa: CASAGPLNEQFF

v_call: TRBV2
d_call: -
j_call: TRBJ2-3
clone_size: -
cdr3_nt: TGTGCCAGCAGTGAAGCAGATACGCAGTATTTT
cdr3_aa: CASSEADTQYF

v_call: TRBV9
d_call: -
j_call: TRBJ2-3
clone_size: -
cdr3_nt: TGTGCCAGCAGCGGTACAGAGAGAGCTTACACAGATACGCAGTATTTT
cdr3_aa: CASSGTERAYTDTQYF

v_call: TRBV5-1
d_call: -
j_call: TRBJ1-1
clone_size: -
cdr3_nt: TGCGCCAGCAGCTTGGAGCCGGGGGCTGCCACTGAAGCTTTCTTT
cdr3_aa: CASSLEPGAATEAFF

v_call: TRBV20-1
d_call: TRBD2
j_call: TRBJ2-5
clone_size: -
cdr3_nt: TGCAGTGCTAGCGAGGGTGGGGGGGACCAGTACTTC
cdr3_aa: CSASEGGGDQYF

v_call: TRBV6-2/TRBV6-3
d_call: TRBD1
j_call: TRBJ2-7
clone_size: -
cdr3_nt: TGTGCCAGCACGGGACAGCTCTACGAGCAGTACTTC
cdr3_aa: CASTGQLYEQYF

v_call: TRBV20-1
d_call: TRBD1
j_call: TRBJ2-1
clone_size: -
cdr3_nt: TGCAGTGCTAGAGTCCGGACAGGGAGCTCCTACAATGAGCAGTTCTTC
cdr3_aa: CSARVRTGSSYNEQFF

v_call: TRBV27
d_call: -
j_call: TRBJ2-5
clone_size: -
cdr3_nt: TGTGCCAGCAGACCCCTCTCACAAGAGACCCAGTACTTC
cdr3_aa: CASRPLSQETQYF

v_call: TRBV7-2
d_call: TRBD2
j_call: TRBJ2-3
clone_size: -
cdr3_nt: TGTGCCAGCAGCTTAGCGCCTAGCGGGGCCACAGATACGCAGTATTTT
cdr3_aa: CASSLAPSGATDTQYF

v_call: TRBV9
d_call: -
j_call: TRBJ2-7
clone_size: -
cdr3_nt: TGTGCCAGCAGCGTGCGACCAACGGGGGAGCAGTACTTC
cdr3_aa: CASSVRPTGEQYF

v_call: TRBV19
d_call: -
j_call: TRBJ2-7
clone_size: -
cdr3_nt: TGTGCCAGTAGTTTTAGCGGCGAAAGCTCCTACGAGCAGTACTTC
cdr3_aa: CASSFSGESSYEQYF

v_call: TRBV20-1
d_call: -
j_call: TRBJ2-1
clone_size: -
cdr3_nt: TGCAGTGCCGTAACGGTCTCCTACAATGAGCAGTTCTTC
cdr3_aa: CSAVTVSYNEQFF

v_call: TRBV21-1
d_call: -
j_call: TRBJ1-6
clone_size: -
cdr3_nt: TGTGCCAGAGACAGGGTCGATAATTCACCCCTCCACTTT
cdr3_aa: CARDRVDNSPLHF

v_call: TRBV5-4
d_call: TRBD1
j_call: TRBJ1-1
clone_size: -
cdr3_nt: TGTGCCAGCAGCCAAGTGGACAGGGACGCTGAAGCTTTCTTT
cdr3_aa: CASSQVDRDAEAFF

v_call: TRBV4-3
d_call: -
j_call: TRBJ2-1
clone_size: -
cdr3_nt: TGCGCCAGCAGCCAAGATTTTGGGCTCACGGAGCAGTTCTTC
cdr3_aa: CASSQDFGLTEQFF

v_call: TRBV29-1
d_call: TRBD1
j_call: TRBJ2-3
clone_size: -
cdr3_nt: TGCAGCGTTGAACCCGGGACAGGGGGCGTGGATACGCAGTATTTT
cdr3_aa: CSVEPGTGGVDTQYF